Presented here are 7 T cell receptor beta chains from one specimen sequenced in a study of T cell changes during pregnancy in multiple sclerosis. Repertoires were generated with immunoSEQ multiplex PCR, while TCRdb's copy carries only in-frame clones and drops some. The sample carries some 97,000 clones, about 90% recorded once. Material: peripheral blood, obtained after pregnancy. The receptors originated from a female donor with multiple sclerosis, enrolled in a pregnancy study.

The V and J genes are TRBV11-1 and TRBJ1-4, with D unresolved. From germline, CDR1 is SGHAT and CDR2 FQDESV (reference sequence). There are 16 residues in the CDR3. The V end was cut by 0 bases, the J end by 0 bases, with 8 bases between. Written as DNA, the CDR3 is TGTGCCAGCAGCTTAGCGCTCGGAGCAACTAATGAAAAACTGTTTTTT. Translation gives CASSLALGATNEKLFF.

The rearrangement uses TRBV30 and TRBJ2-7; D perhaps matches TRBD2 (6 bases). V was clipped by 6 bases and J by 6 bases, with 21 bases between them. The length of the CDR3 is 14 residues. Germline V lookup: CDR1 GTSNPN, CDR2 SVGIG (reference sequence). In DNA, the CDR3 is TGTGCCTGCCAAAAGGCCGGGGACTCCGGCGAGCAGTACTTC. Protein: CACQKAGDSGEQYF. The variable domain in full, completed from reference TRBV30 and TRBJ2-7, reads SQTIHQWPATLVQPVGSPLSLECTVEGTSNPNLYWYRQAAGRGLQLLFYSVGIGQISSEVPQNLSASRPQDRQFILSSKKLLLSDSGFYLCACQKAGDSGEQYFGPGTRLTVT.

This sequence joins TRBV7-8 and TRBJ2-7; a possible D gene is TRBD2 (7 bases). Per the germline V gene, CDR1 is SGHVS and CDR2 is FQNEAQ. The CDR3 totals 16 residues. Between the trimmed V and J ends, which lost 3 bases and 3 bases, there was a span of 18 bases. The CDR3, as DNA: TGTGCCAGCAGCTTTAGCCGGGGGGCCGCCAGCTACGAGCAGTACTTC. Residues: CASSFSRGAASYEQYF. The complete variable domain, with remaining parts taken from reference TRBV7-8 and TRBJ2-7, reads GAGVSQSPRYKVAKRGQDVALRCDPISGHVSLFWYQQALGQGPEFLTYFQNEAQLDKSGLPSDRFFAERPEGSVSTLKIQRTQQEDSAVYLCASSFSRGAASYEQYFGPGTRLTVT.

The rearrangement uses TRBV4-1 and TRBJ2-1, with 7 bases aligning to TRBD1. After removal of 1 base from V and 8 bases from J, the junction contained 5 bases not matched to a gene. This CDR3 has 14 amino acids. Germline V gene data show CDR1 as MGHRA and CDR2 as YSYEKL. The CDR3 DNA follows: TGCGCCAGCAGCCAAGTGGGGACAGACGATGAGCAGTTCTTC. This codes for CASSQVGTDDEQFF.

The chain employs TRBV7-3 and TRBJ2-3; 7 nucleotides align to TRBD2. The CDR3 is 14 amino acids. Germline loops: CDR1 SGHTA, CDR2 FQGTGA. After removal of 4 bases from V and 3 bases from J, the junction contained 4 bases not matched to a gene. The CDR3 spells CASSSHGGTDTQYF. As DNA, the CDR3 is TGTGCCAGCAGCTCCCACGGGGGGACAGATACGCAGTATTTT. Based on the CDR3 plus reference TRBV7-3 and TRBJ2-3, the full variable domain is GAGVSQTPSNKVTEKGKYVELRCDPISGHTALYWYRQSLGQGPEFLIYFQGTGAADDSGLPNDRFFAVRPEGSVSTLKIQRTERGDSAVYLCASSSHGGTDTQYFGPGTRLTVL.

The chain recombines TRBV2 with TRBJ2-1; 7 bases match TRBD1. CDR1 SNHLY and CDR2 FYNNEI come from the germline V gene. The CDR3 spans 15 residues. V lost 1 base, J lost 4 bases, and 4 bases stayed unmatched. The CDR3 region is CASSEGGQRYNEQFF. Here the CDR3 DNA reads TGTGCCAGCAGTGAAGGGGGACAGAGATACAATGAGCAGTTCTTC.

The chain is built from TRBV4-1 and TRBJ2-7; 8 bases match TRBD2. The junction had 23 bases not matched to a gene; V was cut back by 3 bases and J by 4 bases. Germline V lookup: CDR1 MGHRA, CDR2 YSYEKL. The CDR3 length is 20 residues. This CDR3 is CASSQIQGLVNGRGIYEQYF. The CDR3 nucleotides read TGCGCCAGCAGCCAGATTCAGGGACTAGTAAACGGGAGAGGGATTTACGAGCAGTACTTC.